A single sample gave rise to the 25 T cell receptor beta chains below, sequenced in a study of T cell responses to AZD1222 COVID-19 vaccine. Repertoires were generated with immunoSEQ multiplex PCR, while TCRdb's copy carries only in-frame clones and drops some. The sample includes 110,000 or so clones, 86% of them seen just once. This sample comprised peripheral blood, obtained 28 days after the second AZD1222 dose. These receptors were collected from an adult who received the AZD1222 COVID-19 vaccine.

The rearrangement joins TRBV28 to TRBJ1-2; D is possibly TRBD1 (5 bases). CDR3 size: 13 residues. V was shortened by 5 bases and J by 3 bases, with 10 bases between the two germline ends. Germline-derived CDR1 and CDR2 are MDHEN and SYDVKM. Here the CDR3 reads CASSGGVYYGYTF. Here the CDR3 DNA reads TGTGCCAGCAGTGGGGGGGTCTACTATGGCTACACCTTC.

V gene TRBV11-2 combines with J gene TRBJ1-1, with a weak D call TRBD1 (6 bases). This CDR3 spans 15 amino acids. CDR1 is SGHAT and CDR2 is FQNNGV in the germline V gene. V lost 7 bases, J lost 8 bases, and 23 bases lay in between. Here the CDR3 DNA reads TGTGCCAGCACCCCGGCTGCGGGGGCAAGGAAAGAAGCTTTCTTT. This translates into CASTPAAGARKEAFF.

The chain recombines TRBV19 with TRBJ1-2; D ambiguous. The germline V gene has CDR1 LNHDA and CDR2 SQIVND (reference sequence). CDR3 length: 15 amino acids. V gave up 3 bases and J gave up 3 bases, with 14 bases separating them. The DNA for the CDR3 is TGTGCCAGTAGTATTACACTGCTCGGGGACTATGGCTACACCTTC. This gives the protein CASSITLLGDYGYTF.

The rearrangement joins TRBV11-2 to TRBJ2-7, with a possible D match to TRBD1 (7 bases). Germline assignment: CDR1 SGHAT and CDR2 FQNNGV. The V end lost 3 bases, the J end lost 1 base, and 13 bases lay between the germline ends. This CDR3 comprises 15 residues. CDR3 protein: CASSLSAGQSYEQYF. The CDR3 coding sequence is TGTGCCAGCAGCTTGTCCGCGGGACAGTCCTACGAGCAGTACTTC.

The chain carries TRBV7-3 and TRBJ2-3, with TRBD2 identical over 7 bases. V was pared by 7 bases and J by 3 bases, with 10 bases of the junction left unmatched. The CDR3 loop spans 15 amino acids. Germline CDR1 is SGHTA and CDR2 is FQGTGA. CDR3 sequence: CASTSSGLTTDTQYF. In DNA, the CDR3 is TGTGCCAGCACCTCTAGCGGCCTTACGACAGATACGCAGTATTTT.

The chain has TRBV4-1 and TRBJ2-1; 14 bases align to TRBD2. V shed 6 bases, J shed 4 bases, and the junction held 8 bases outside the gene matches. Germline V gene data show CDR1 as MGHRA and CDR2 as YSYEKL. The CDR3 totals 17 residues. CDR3 sequence reads: CASRDRLAGGQYNEQFF. The CDR3 DNA sequence: TGCGCCAGCAGGGATCGACTAGCGGGGGGGCAGTACAATGAGCAGTTCTTC.

The J gene is TRBJ1-1, the V gene TRBV5-1, with D unclear. This CDR3 has 13 amino acids. Germline loops: CDR1 SGHRS, CDR2 YFSETQ. V was pared by 0 bases and J by 1 base, with 4 bases between. As DNA, the CDR3 is TGCGCCAGCAGCTTGGAAGGGAACACTGAAGCTTTCTTT. Encoded protein: CASSLEGNTEAFF.

The V call is TRBV27, the J call TRBJ2-7, with D hard to call. Germline V CDR1 and CDR2: MNHEY, SMNVEV (reference sequence). V was cut by 0 bases and J by 0 bases, with 6 bases left in between. CDR3 length: 14 amino acids. CDR3 residues: CASSLSSVSYEQYF. The CDR3 DNA follows: TGTGCCAGCAGTTTATCGTCAGTCTCCTACGAGCAGTACTTC.

This chain connects TRBV2 to TRBJ2-2; unclear D gene. The CDR3 is made up of 13 amino acids. The V gene lost 6 bases and the J gene lost 6 bases, with 11 bases spanning the gap. Germline lookup yields CDR1 SNHLY and CDR2 FYNNEI. The CDR3 loop reads CASRGEIAGELFF. The CDR3 coding sequence is TGTGCCAGCAGAGGAGAGATCGCCGGGGAGCTGTTTTTT.

This clone was observed a few times. The CDR3: CASSIDPRPGYEQYF. DNA for the CDR3: TGTGCCAGTAGTATAGACCCCCGGCCAGGCTACGAGCAGTACTTC. V is TRBV19 and J is TRBJ2-7; no clear D. The CDR3 length is 15 residues. CDR1 and CDR2 (germline): LNHDA, SQIVND (reference sequence). The V end lost 0 bases, the J end lost 3 bases, and 12 bases lay between the germline ends.

The J gene is TRBJ2-1, the V gene TRBV12-5; possible D gene TRBD2, 5 bases. Looked up from germline, CDR1 is LGHNT and CDR2 is FRNRAP. The CDR3 extends over 13 amino acids. Trimming stripped 0 bases from V and 10 bases from J, with 10 bases between. The CDR3 DNA follows: TGTGCTAGTGGTTTGGTACGTGGAGGAGAGCAGTTCTTC. This codes for CASGLVRGGEQFF.

The gene calls are TRBV27 and TRBJ1-5; unclear D gene. The CDR3 runs 15 residues. Germline V gives CDR1 MNHEY, CDR2 SMNVEV (reference sequence). The ends were cut back, 3 bases at V and 7 bases at J, with 16 bases in the middle. The CDR3 sequence is CASSFSHSLGQPQHF. CDR3 bases: TGTGCCAGCAGTTTTTCACATAGCCTCGGGCAGCCCCAGCATTTT.

This clone has at least ten counts. This CDR3 is CASSTEQGSSYEQYF. The CDR3 DNA is TGTGCCAGCTCAACCGAACAGGGGAGCTCCTACGAGCAGTACTTC. This sequence joins TRBV18 and TRBJ2-7; TRBD1 agrees at 7 bases. CDR1 and CDR2 (germline): KGHSH, LQKENI. Trimming removed 5 bases from V and 0 bases from J; junction bases left unmatched: 7. This CDR3 has 15 amino acids. Complete variable domain (other parts from reference TRBV18 and TRBJ2-7): NAGVMQNPRHLVRRRGQEARLRCSPMKGHSHVYWYRQLPEEGLKFMVYLQKENIIDESGMPKERFSAEFPKEGPSILRIQQVVRGDSAAYFCASSTEQGSSYEQYFGPGTRLTVT.

The V gene is TRBV3-1 (or the pseudogene TRBV3-2), the J gene TRBJ1-4; D perhaps matches TRBD1 (5 bases). Trimming took off 0 bases at V and 6 bases at J, with 14 bases between the two ends. This CDR3 is built from 16 residues. Germline V gene data show CDR1 as LGHDT and CDR2 as YNNKEL (reference sequence). CDR3 nucleotide sequence: TGTGCCAGCAGCCAAGATTCGCGGGGGTCTCATGAAAAACTGTTTTTT. Protein product: CASSQDSRGSHEKLFF.

The chain recombines TRBV5-4 with TRBJ1-2, with 8 positions matching TRBD1. The CDR3 spans 14 residues. With 4 bases clipped from V and 5 bases from J, the junction kept 7 bases outside the gene matches. Germline loops: CDR1 SGHNT, CDR2 YYREEE (reference sequence). The CDR3: CASSLSGGKYGYTF. CDR3 in DNA: TGTGCCAGCAGCCTATCAGGGGGCAAATATGGCTACACCTTC. The variable domain in full, completed from reference TRBV5-4 and TRBJ1-2, reads ETGVTQSPTHLIKTRGQQVTLRCSSQSGHNTVSWYQQALGQGPQFIFQYYREEENGRGNFPPRFSGLQFPNYSSELNVNALELDDSALYLCASSLSGGKYGYTFGSGTRLTVV.

This clone has just one count. The chain has TRBV13 and TRBJ2-7; 8 bases match TRBD1. The length of the CDR3 is 12 residues. Germline CDR1 and CDR2: PRHDT and FYEKMQ (reference sequence). V shed 4 bases and J 6 bases; nucleotides not matched to a gene: 2. The CDR3 bases are TGTGCCAGCAGCTCCGGGACAGGCGAGCAGTACTTC. It encodes CASSSGTGEQYF. The variable domain in full, completed from reference TRBV13 and TRBJ2-7, reads AAGVIQSPRHLIKEKRETATLKCYPIPRHDTVYWYQQGPGQDPQFLISFYEKMQSDKGSIPDRFSAQQFSDYHSELNMSSLELGDSALYFCASSSGTGEQYFGPGTRLTVT.

The chain has TRBV6-5 and TRBJ1-2; unclear D gene. This CDR3 spans 14 amino acids. The germline gives CDR1 MNHEY, CDR2 SVGAGI. Trimming left V 3 bases short and J 4 bases short, with 12 bases between. The CDR3 is CASSYREGVYGYTF. Here the CDR3 DNA reads TGTGCCAGCAGTTATCGGGAGGGCGTCTATGGCTACACCTTC.

The chain uses TRBV18 and TRBJ2-7, with D maybe TRBD1 (6 bases). This CDR3 has 13 amino acids. Germline CDR1 is KGHSH and CDR2 is LQKENI. Deletions cut 8 bases from V and 0 bases from J, with 11 bases between. The CDR3 bases are TGTGCCAGCGGACAGTTGAGCTCCTACGAGCAGTACTTC. It specifies CASGQLSSYEQYF. The whole variable domain, filled in from reference TRBV18 and TRBJ2-7, reads NAGVMQNPRHLVRRRGQEARLRCSPMKGHSHVYWYRQLPEEGLKFMVYLQKENIIDESGMPKERFSAEFPKEGPSILRIQQVVRGDSAAYFCASGQLSSYEQYFGPGTRLTVT.

The chain joins TRBV6-5 to TRBJ1-3; 8 bases agree with TRBD1. The V gene end was trimmed by 6 bases and the J gene end by 2 bases; junction bases not matched to a gene: 3. Germline V gene sequence: CDR1 MNHEY, CDR2 SVGAGI. The CDR3 has 14 amino acids. CDR3 in amino acids: CASSSDRAGNTIYF. The DNA of the CDR3 is TGTGCCAGCAGCTCGGACAGGGCTGGAAACACCATATATTTT.

The chain links TRBV28 to TRBJ2-7; no clear D gene. CDR3 size: 11 residues. The V and J ends lost 3 bases and 7 bases respectively, with 7 bases between them. Germline loops: CDR1 MDHEN, CDR2 SYDVKM. The CDR3 DNA is TGTGCCAGCAGTTTGTTGGGTGAGCAGTACTTC. Translated: CASSLLGEQYF.

The V and J genes are TRBV6-5 and TRBJ1-2; 7 bases line up with TRBD1. V shed 6 bases and J 6 bases; nucleotides not matched to a gene: 10. The CDR3 contains 14 residues. Per germline, CDR1 MNHEY and CDR2 SVGAGI. CDR3 region: CASRLDREGNGYTF. CDR3 DNA sequence: TGTGCCAGCAGACTTGACAGGGAAGGCAATGGCTACACCTTC.

The chain employs TRBV12-2 and TRBJ1-6; the DNA was not compared with TRBD1, the D call given in the table. TRBV12-2 corresponds to a pseudogene. The CDR3 has 18 amino acids. CDR3 bases: TGTGCAAGTCGCTTAGCGGATCAATACAGGGGGGGGGATTCACCCCTCCACTTT. Amino acids: CASRLADQYRGGDSPLHF.

The chain joins TRBV27 to TRBJ2-1; D is unclear. Per the germline V gene, CDR1 is MNHEY and CDR2 is SMNVEV (reference sequence). CDR3 length: 11 residues. The V end lost 5 bases, the J end lost 4 bases, and 3 bases lay between the germline ends. The CDR3 loop is CASSAYNEQFF. The CDR3 bases are TGTGCCAGCAGTGCATACAATGAGCAGTTCTTC.

The V and J genes are TRBV11-2 and TRBJ1-2; 7 bases agree with TRBD1. V was pared by 6 bases and J by 8 bases, with 12 bases of the junction left unmatched. The germline CDR1 and CDR2 sequences are SGHAT and FQNNGV. The CDR3 length is 14 residues. The CDR3 loop reads CASRRTGRDGGYTF. The CDR3 nucleotides are TGTGCCAGCAGGAGGACAGGTAGAGACGGGGGCTACACCTTC. The full variable domain, with the rest looked up from reference TRBV11-2 and TRBJ1-2, is EAGVAQSPRYKIIEKRQSVAFWCNPISGHATLYWYQQILGQGPKLLIQFQNNGVVDDSQLPKDRFSAERLKGVDSTLKIQPAKLEDSAVYLCASRRTGRDGGYTFGSGTRLTVV.

The V gene is TRBV3-1 (or the pseudogene TRBV3-2), the J gene TRBJ2-1, with D unclear. This CDR3 region has 14 residues. V lost 0 bases and J 14 bases, leaving 17 bases between the germline ends. Germline V lookup: CDR1 LGHDT, CDR2 YNNKEL (reference sequence). The chain's CDR3 is CASSQDLTYPEEFF. The CDR3 DNA reads as TGTGCCAGCAGCCAAGATTTGACCTACCCCGAGGAGTTCTTC.